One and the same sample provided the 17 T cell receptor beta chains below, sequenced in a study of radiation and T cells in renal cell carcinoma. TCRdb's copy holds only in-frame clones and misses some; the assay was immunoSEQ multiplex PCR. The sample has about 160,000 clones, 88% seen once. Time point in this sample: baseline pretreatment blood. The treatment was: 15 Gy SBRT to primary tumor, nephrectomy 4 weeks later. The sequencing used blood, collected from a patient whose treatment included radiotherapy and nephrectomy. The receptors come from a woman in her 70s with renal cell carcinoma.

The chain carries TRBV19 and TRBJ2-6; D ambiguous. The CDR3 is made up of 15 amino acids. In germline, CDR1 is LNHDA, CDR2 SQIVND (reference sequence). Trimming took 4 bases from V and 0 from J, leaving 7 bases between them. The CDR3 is CASSRAYSGANVLTF. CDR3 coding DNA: TGTGCCAGTAGTAGGGCATACTCTGGGGCCAACGTCCTGACTTTC.

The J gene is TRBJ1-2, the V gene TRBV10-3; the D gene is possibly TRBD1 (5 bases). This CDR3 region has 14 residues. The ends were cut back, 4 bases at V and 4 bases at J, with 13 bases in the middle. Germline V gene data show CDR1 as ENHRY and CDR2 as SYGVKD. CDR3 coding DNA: TGTGCCATCAGTGGTACAGGATCGACCTATGGCTACACCTTC. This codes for CAISGTGSTYGYTF.

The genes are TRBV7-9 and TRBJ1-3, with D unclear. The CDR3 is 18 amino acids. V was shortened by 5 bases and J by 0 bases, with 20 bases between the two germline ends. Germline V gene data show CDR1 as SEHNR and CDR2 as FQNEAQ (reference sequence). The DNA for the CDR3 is TGTGCCAGCAGCCGAGACGGGGTAGACTTCTTCTCTGGAAACACCATATATTTT. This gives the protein CASSRDGVDFFSGNTIYF.

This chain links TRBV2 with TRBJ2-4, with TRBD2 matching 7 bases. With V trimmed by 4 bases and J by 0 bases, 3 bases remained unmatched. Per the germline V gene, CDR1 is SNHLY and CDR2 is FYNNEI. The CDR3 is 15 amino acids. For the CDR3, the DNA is TGTGCCAGCAGTGGGGGACTACCAGCCAAAAACATTCAGTACTTC. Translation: CASSGGLPAKNIQYF.

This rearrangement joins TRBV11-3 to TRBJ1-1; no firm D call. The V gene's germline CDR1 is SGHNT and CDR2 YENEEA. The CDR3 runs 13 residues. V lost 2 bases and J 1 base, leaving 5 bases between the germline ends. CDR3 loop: CASSLRENTEAFF. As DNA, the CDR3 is TGTGCCAGCAGCTTAAGGGAGAACACTGAAGCTTTCTTT.

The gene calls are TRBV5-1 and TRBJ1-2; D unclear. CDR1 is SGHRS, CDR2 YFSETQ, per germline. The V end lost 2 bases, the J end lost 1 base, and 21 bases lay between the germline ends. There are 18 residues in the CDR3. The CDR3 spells CASSFQVGKPTHNYGYTF. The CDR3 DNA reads TGCGCCAGCAGCTTCCAGGTCGGGAAGCCCACACATAACTATGGCTACACCTTC.

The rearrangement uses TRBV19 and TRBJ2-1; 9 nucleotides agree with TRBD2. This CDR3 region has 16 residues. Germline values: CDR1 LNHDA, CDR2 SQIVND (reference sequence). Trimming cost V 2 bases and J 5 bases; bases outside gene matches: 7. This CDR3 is CASSIFRTSVDNEQFF. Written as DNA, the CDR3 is TGTGCCAGTAGTATATTCCGGACTAGCGTTGACAATGAGCAGTTCTTC. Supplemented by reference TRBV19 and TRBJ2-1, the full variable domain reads DGGITQSPKYLFRKEGQNVTLSCEQNLNHDAMYWYRQDPGQGLRLIYYSQIVNDFQKGDIAEGYSVSREKKESFPLTVTSAQKNPTAFYLCASSIFRTSVDNEQFFGPGTRLTVL.

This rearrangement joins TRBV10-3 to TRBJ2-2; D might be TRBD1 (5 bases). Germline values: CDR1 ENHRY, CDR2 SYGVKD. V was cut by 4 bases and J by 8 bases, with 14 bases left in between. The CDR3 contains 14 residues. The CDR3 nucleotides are TGTGCCATCAGTGTTGGGGCTAAATCGGGGGAGCTGTTTTTT. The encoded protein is CAISVGAKSGELFF.

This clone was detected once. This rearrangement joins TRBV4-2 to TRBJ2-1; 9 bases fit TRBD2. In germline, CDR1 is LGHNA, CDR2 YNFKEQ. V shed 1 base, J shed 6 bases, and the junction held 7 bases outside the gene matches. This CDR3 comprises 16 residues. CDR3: CASSQGGGGASNEQFF. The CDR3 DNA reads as TGTGCCAGCAGCCAAGGGGGCGGGGGGGCCTCCAATGAGCAGTTCTTC.

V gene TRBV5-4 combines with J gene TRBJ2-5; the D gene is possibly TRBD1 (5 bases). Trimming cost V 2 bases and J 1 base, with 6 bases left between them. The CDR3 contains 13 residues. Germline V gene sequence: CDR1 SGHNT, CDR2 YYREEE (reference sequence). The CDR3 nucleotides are TGTGCCAGCAGCTTAGACAGCCAAGAGACCCAGTACTTC. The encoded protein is CASSLDSQETQYF. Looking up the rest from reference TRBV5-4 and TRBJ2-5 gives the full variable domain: ETGVTQSPTHLIKTRGQQVTLRCSSQSGHNTVSWYQQALGQGPQFIFQYYREEENGRGNFPPRFSGLQFPNYSSELNVNALELDDSALYLCASSLDSQETQYFGPGTRLLVL.

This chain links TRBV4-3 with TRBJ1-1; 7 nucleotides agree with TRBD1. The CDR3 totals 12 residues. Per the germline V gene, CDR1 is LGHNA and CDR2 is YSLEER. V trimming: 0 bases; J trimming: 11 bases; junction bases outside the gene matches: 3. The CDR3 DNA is TGCGCCAGCAGCCAAGAGAGGGGGCCTGCTTTCTTT. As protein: CASSQERGPAFF.

CDR3 coding DNA: TGTGCCAGTAATCGACAGGGCGCCTTGCAGGTTGAAGCTTTCTTT. Residues: CASNRQGALQVEAFF. The V and J genes are TRBV19 and TRBJ1-1; 7 nucleotides match TRBD1. Germline CDR1 LNHDA, CDR2 SQIVND (reference sequence). CDR3 length equals 15 residues. V was pared by 7 bases and J by 7 bases, with 15 bases of the junction left unmatched.

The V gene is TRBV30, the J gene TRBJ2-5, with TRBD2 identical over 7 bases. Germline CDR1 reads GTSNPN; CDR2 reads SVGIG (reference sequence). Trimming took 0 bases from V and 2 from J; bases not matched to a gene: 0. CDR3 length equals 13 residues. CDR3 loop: CAWSVGGQETQYF. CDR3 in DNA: TGTGCCTGGAGTGTCGGGGGGCAAGAGACCCAGTACTTC.

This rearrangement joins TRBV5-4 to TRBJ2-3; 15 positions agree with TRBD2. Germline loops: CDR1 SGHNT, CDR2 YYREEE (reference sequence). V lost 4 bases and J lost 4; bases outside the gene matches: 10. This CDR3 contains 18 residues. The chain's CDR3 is CASSQGLAGGSGADTQYF. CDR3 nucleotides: TGTGCCAGCAGCCAAGGACTAGCGGGGGGGTCCGGGGCAGATACGCAGTATTTT.

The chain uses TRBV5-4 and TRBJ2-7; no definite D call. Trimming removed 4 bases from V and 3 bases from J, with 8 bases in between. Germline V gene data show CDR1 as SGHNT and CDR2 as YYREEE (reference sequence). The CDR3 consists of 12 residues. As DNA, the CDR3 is TGTGCCAGCAGCGTATCGGGCTACGAGCAGTACTTC. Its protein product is CASSVSGYEQYF. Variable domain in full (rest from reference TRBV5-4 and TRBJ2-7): ETGVTQSPTHLIKTRGQQVTLRCSSQSGHNTVSWYQQALGQGPQFIFQYYREEENGRGNFPPRFSGLQFPNYSSELNVNALELDDSALYLCASSVSGYEQYFGPGTRLTVT.

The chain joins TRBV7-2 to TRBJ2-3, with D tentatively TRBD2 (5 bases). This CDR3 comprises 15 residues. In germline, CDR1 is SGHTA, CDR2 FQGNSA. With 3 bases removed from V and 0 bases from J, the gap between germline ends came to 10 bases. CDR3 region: CASSFQRTSTDTQYF. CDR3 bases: TGTGCCAGCAGCTTTCAGCGGACTAGCACAGATACGCAGTATTTT.

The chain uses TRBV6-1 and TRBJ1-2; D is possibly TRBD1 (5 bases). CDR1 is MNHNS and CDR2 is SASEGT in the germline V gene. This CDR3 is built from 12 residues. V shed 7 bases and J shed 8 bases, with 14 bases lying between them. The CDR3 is CASTSGGRGYTF. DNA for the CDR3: TGTGCCAGCACCTCTGGGGGGAGAGGCTACACCTTC.